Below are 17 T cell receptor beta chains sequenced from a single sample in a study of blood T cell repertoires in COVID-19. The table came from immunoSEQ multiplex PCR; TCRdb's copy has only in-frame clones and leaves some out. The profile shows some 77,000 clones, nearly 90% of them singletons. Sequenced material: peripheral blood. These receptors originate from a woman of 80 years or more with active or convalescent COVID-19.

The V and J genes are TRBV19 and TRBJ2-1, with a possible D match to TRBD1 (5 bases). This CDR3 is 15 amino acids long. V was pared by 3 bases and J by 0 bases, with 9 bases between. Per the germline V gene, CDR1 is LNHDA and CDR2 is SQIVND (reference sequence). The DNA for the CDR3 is TGTGCCAGTAGTATTGGGGCCACCTCCTACAATGAGCAGTTCTTC. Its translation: CASSIGATSYNEQFF.

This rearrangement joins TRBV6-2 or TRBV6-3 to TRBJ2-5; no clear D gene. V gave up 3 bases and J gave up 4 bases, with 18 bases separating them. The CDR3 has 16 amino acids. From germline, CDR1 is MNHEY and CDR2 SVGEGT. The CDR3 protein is CASSYYLRKLPETQYF. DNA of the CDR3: TGTGCCAGCAGTTATTATTTGCGGAAACTTCCAGAGACCCAGTACTTC.

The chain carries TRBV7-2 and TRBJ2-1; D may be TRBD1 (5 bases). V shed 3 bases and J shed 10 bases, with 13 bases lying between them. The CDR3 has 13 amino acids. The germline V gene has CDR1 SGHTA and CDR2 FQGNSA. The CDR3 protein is CASSFSGMAEQFF. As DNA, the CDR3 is TGTGCCAGCAGCTTTTCAGGGATGGCCGAGCAGTTCTTC.

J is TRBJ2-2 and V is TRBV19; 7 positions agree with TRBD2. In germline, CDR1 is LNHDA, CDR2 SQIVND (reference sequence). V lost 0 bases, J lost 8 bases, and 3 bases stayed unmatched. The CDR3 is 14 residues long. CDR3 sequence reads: CASSIENSGGELFF. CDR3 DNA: TGTGCCAGTAGTATAGAGAATAGCGGGGGGGAGCTGTTTTTT. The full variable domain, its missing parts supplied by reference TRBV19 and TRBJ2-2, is DGGITQSPKYLFRKEGQNVTLSCEQNLNHDAMYWYRQDPGQGLRLIYYSQIVNDFQKGDIAEGYSVSREKKESFPLTVTSAQKNPTAFYLCASSIENSGGELFFGEGSRLTVL.

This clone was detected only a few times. The CDR3 region has the DNA TGTGCCAGCGCAGTTCCCACAACCTACGAGCAGTACTTC. It encodes CASAVPTTYEQYF. The J gene is TRBJ2-7, the V gene TRBV21-1; the table names TRBD1, a call not compared with the DNA. TRBV21-1 is a pseudogene segment. CDR3 length equals 13 residues.

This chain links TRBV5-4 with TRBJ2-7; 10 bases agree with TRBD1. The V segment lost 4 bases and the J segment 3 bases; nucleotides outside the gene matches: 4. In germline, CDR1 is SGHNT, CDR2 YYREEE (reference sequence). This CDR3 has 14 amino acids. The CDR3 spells CASSPGQGIYEQYF. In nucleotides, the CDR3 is TGTGCCAGCAGCCCGGGACAGGGGATCTACGAGCAGTACTTC.

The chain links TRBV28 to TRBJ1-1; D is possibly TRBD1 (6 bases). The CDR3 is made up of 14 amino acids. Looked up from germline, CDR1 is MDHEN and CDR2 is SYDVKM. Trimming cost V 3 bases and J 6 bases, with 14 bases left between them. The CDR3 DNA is TGTGCCAGCAGTTTCCTCAGGGGTCTCGCTGAAGCTTTCTTT. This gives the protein CASSFLRGLAEAFF.

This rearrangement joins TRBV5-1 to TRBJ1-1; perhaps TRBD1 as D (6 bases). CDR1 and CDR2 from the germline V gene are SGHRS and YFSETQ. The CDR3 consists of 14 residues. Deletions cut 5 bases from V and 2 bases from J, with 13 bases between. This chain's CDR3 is CASRYREINTEAFF. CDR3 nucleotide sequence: TGCGCCAGCAGGTACAGGGAGATTAACACTGAAGCTTTCTTT.

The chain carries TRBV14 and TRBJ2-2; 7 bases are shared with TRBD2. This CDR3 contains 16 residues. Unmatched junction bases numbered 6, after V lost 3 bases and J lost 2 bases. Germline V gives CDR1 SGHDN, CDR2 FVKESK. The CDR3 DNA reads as TGTGCCAGCAGCCATCGGCGGGGGATAAACACCGGGGAGCTGTTTTTT. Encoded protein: CASSHRRGINTGELFF.

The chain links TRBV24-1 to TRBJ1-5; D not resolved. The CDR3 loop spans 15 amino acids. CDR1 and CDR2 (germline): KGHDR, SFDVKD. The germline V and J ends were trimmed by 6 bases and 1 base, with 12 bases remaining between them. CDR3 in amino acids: CATSSSRVSNQPQHF. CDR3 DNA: TGTGCCACCAGTTCGTCTCGGGTAAGCAATCAGCCCCAGCATTTT.

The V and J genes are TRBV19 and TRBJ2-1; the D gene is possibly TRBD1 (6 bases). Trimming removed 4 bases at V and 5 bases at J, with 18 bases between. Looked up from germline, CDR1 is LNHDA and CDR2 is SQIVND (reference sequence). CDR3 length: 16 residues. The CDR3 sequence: CASSTLFGTSNNEQFF. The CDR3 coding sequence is TGTGCCAGTAGTACTCTCTTCGGGACAAGCAACAATGAGCAGTTCTTC.

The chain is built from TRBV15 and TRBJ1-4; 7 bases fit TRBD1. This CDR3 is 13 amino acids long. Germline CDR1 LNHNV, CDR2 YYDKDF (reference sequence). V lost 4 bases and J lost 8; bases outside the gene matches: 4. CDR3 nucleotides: TGTGCCACCAGCACTGGGACAGAAGAAAAACTGTTTTTT. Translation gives CATSTGTEEKLFF.

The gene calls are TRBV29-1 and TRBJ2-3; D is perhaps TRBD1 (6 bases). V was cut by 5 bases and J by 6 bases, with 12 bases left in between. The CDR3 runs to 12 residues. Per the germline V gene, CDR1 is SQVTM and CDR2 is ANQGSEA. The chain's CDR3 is CSVPTGPDTQYF. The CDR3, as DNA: TGCAGCGTTCCTACAGGGCCGGATACGCAGTATTTT.

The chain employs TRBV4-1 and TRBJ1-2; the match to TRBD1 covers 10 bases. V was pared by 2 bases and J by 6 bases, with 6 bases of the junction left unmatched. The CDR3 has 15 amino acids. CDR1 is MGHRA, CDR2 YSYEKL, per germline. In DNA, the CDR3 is TGCGCCAGCAGCCAAACGGAGGGGACAGGGGATGGCTACACCTTC. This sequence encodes CASSQTEGTGDGYTF.

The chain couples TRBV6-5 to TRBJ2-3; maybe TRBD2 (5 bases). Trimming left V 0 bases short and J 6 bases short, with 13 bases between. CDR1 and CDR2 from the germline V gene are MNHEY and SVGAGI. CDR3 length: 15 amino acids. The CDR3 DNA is TGTGCCAGCAGTTACTCGACTATGGATTTGGATACGCAGTATTTT. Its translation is CASSYSTMDLDTQYF.

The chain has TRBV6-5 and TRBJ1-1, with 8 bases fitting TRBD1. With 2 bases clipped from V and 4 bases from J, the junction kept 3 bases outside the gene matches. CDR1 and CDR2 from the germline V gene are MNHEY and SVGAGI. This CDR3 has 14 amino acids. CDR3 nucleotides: TGTGCCAGCAGTTACCGGACAGGGATCACTGAAGCTTTCTTT. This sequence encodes CASSYRTGITEAFF.

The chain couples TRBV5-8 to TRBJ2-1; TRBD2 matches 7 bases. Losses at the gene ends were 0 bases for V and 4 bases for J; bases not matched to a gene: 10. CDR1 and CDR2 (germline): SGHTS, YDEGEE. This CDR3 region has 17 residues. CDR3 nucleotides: TGTGCCAGCAGCTTGGATTGGTGGGAGGGCTTTTACAATGAGCAGTTCTTC. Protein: CASSLDWWEGFYNEQFF. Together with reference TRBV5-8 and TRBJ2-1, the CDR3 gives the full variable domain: EAGVTQSPTHLIKTRGQQATLRCSPISGHTSVYWYQQALGLGLQFLLWYDEGEERNRGNFPPRFSGRQFPNYSSELNVNALELEDSALYLCASSLDWWEGFYNEQFFGPGTRLTVL.